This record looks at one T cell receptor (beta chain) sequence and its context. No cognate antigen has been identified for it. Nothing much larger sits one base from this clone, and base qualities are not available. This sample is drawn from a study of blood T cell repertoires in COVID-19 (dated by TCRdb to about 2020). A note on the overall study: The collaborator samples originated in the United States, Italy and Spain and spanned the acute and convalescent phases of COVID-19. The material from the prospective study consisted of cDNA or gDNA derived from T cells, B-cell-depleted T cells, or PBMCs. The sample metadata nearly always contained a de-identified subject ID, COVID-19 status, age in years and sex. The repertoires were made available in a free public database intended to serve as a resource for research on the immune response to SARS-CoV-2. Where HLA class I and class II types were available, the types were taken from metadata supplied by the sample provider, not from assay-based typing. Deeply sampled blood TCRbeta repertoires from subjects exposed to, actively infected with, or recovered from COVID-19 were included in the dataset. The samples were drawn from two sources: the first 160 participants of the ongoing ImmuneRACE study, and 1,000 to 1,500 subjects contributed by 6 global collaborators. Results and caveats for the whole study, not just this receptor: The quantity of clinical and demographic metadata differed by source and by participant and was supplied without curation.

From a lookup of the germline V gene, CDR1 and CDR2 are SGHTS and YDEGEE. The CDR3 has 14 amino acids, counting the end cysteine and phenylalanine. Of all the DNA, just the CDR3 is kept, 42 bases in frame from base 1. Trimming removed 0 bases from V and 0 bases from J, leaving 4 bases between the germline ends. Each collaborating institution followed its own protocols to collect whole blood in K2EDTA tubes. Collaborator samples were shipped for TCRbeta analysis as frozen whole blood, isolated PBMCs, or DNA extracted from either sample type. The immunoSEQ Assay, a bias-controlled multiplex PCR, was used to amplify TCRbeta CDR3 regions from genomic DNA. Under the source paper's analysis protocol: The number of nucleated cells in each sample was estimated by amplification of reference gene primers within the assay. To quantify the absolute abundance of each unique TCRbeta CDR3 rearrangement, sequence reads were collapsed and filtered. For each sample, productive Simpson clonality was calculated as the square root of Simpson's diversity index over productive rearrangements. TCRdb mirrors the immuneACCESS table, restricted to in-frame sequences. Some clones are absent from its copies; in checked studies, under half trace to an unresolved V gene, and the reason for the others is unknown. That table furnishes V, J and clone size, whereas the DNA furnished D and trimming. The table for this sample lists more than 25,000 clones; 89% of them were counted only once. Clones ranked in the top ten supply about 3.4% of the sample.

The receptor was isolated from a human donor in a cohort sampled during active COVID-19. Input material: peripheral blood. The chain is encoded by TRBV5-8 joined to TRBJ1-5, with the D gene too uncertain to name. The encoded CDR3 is CASSLGPSNQPQHF. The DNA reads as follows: TGTGCCAGCAGCTTGGGGCCTAGCAATCAGCCCCAGCATTTT. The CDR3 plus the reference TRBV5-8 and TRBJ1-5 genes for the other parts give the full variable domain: EAGVTQSPTHLIKTRGQQATLRCSPISGHTSVYWYQQALGLGLQFLLWYDEGEERNRGNFPPRFSGRQFPNYSSELNVNALELEDSALYLCASSLGPSNQPQHFGDGTRLSIL.